The source of this T cell receptor (beta chain) is a study of T cells after yellow fever vaccination. The overall study: The SMART-Seq v4 Ultra Low Input method served to prepare the low-cell-number fractions.

This clonotype was counted many times. Study-wide findings and caveats: Almost every vaccine-responding clonotype was undetectable in sorted memory subsets on day 0. One caveat is that FACS-sorted repertoires could contain abundant clonotypes contaminating from the bulk population.

This CDR3 has 15 residues. The trim removed 7 bases at V and 5 bases at J, leaving 14 bases unmatched. Germline V CDR1 and CDR2: SGHTA, FQGNSA. Template switching by 5'RACE produced TCR cDNA, adding a universal primer site and UMIs. From the 5' RACE reads, TCRdb called clonotypes with MiXCR, one entry per CDR3 protein. The data show approximately 12,000 distinct CDR3 sequences, approximately 4.9% seen once. Specimen: PBMCs, either bulk or a sorted T-cell subset (CD4+, CD8+, memory, or dextramer-sorted; not recorded which), collected 45 days after the yellow fever booster vaccination. The chain carries TRBV7-2 and TRBJ2-7; 7 nucleotides agree with TRBD1. The sequence was obtained from a man aged 25-40 years who received the YFV17D yellow fever vaccine. CDR3 nucleotides: TGTGCCAGCACCCCGAGGGGTACACAGGGGAACGAGCAGTACTTC. This codes for CASTPRGTQGNEQYF.